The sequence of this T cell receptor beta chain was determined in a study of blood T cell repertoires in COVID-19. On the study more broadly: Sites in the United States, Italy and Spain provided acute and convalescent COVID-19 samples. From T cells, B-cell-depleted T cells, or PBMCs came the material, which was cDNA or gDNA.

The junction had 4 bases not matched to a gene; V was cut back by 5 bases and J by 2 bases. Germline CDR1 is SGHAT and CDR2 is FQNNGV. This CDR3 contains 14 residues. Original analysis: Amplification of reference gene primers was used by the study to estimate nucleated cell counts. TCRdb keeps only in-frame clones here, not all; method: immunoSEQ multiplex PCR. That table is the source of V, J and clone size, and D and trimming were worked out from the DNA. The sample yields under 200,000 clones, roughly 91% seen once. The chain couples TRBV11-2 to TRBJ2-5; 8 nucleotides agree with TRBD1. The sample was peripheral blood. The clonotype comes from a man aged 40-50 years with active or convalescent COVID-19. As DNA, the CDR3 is TGTGCCAGCAGCCCACGGACAGGGCAAGAGACCCAGTACTTC. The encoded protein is CASSPRTGQETQYF. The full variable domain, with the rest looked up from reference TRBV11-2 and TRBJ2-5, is EAGVAQSPRYKIIEKRQSVAFWCNPISGHATLYWYQQILGQGPKLLIQFQNNGVVDDSQLPKDRFSAERLKGVDSTLKIQPAKLEDSAVYLCASSPRTGQETQYFGPGTRLLVL.